The rows below give T cell receptor beta chains drawn from one sample of a study of T cell responses to AZD1222 COVID-19 vaccine. The table came from immunoSEQ multiplex PCR; TCRdb's copy has only in-frame clones and leaves some out. Here the sample spans 140,000 to 150,000 clones, more than 90% being singletons. The source material was peripheral blood, sampled on day 0 of AZD1222 vaccination. The receptors here all came from an adult in good health. CDR3s include the opening cysteine and the closing phenylalanine or tryptophan. The D gene is left open where the match is weak. Size is omitted from some rows. Given values are once, few, many or a class for expanded clones.

CDR3 protein	CDR3 DNA	J gene	V gene	D gene	clone size
CASRVRRGQGTTDTQYF	TGTGCCAGCAGAGTTAGGCGGGGACAGGGGACCACAGATACGCAGTATTTT	TRBJ2-3	TRBV27	TRBD1	.
CASSPQLGTENSPLHF	TGTGCCAGCTCACCGCAATTAGGGACAGAGAATTCACCCCTCCACTTT	TRBJ1-6	TRBV18	TRBD1	few
CATRGSGRGRNEQFF	TGTGCGACGCGAGGGAGCGGGCGGGGTAGGAATGAGCAGTTCTTC	TRBJ2-1	TRBV19	.	once
CASPAGLGYTF	TGTGCCAGTCCCGCGGGTCTTGGCTACACCTTC	TRBJ1-2	TRBV2	.	once
CASSAKGGGSTGELFF	TGTGCCAGCAGCGCTAAGGGAGGGGGTTCCACCGGGGAGCTGTTTTTT	TRBJ2-2	TRBV9	.	.
CASSVRAGTLNYGYTF	TGTGCCAGTAGCGTCCGAGCAGGGACCCTGAACTATGGCTACACCTTC	TRBJ1-2	TRBV19	.	.
CASSYLSGTHAYEQYF	TGTGCCAGCAGTTACCTCTCCGGGACTCACGCCTACGAGCAGTACTTC	TRBJ2-7	TRBV6-5	.	.
CASSTATGAGYGYTF	TGTGCCAGTAGTACGGCGACAGGGGCGGGGTATGGCTACACCTTC	TRBJ1-2	TRBV19	TRBD1	.
CASSQPPGINNEQFF	TGCGCCAGCAGCCAACCCCCCGGGATCAACAATGAGCAGTTCTTC	TRBJ2-1	TRBV23-1	.	once
CAIRDKRTGGAQYF	TGTGCCATCAGGGACAAAAGGACAGGAGGCGCGCAGTATTTT	TRBJ2-3	TRBV10-3	TRBD1	once
CASSQDLREIGPGTDTQYF	TGTGCCAGCAGCCAAGATCTGCGGGAGATAGGACCCGGCACAGATACGCAGTATTTT	TRBJ2-3	TRBV14	TRBD2	.
CASSRDYGEETQYF	TGTGCCAGCAGTCGGGACTATGGGGAAGAGACCCAGTACTTC	TRBJ2-5	TRBV5-8	TRBD2	.
CASSSTGYDTGELFF	TGTGCCAGCAGTTCTACAGGGTACGACACCGGGGAGCTGTTTTTT	TRBJ2-2	TRBV6-5	.	.
CASSLSGAYTDTQYF	TGTGCCAGCAGTTTAAGCGGTGCATACACAGATACGCAGTATTTT	TRBJ2-3	TRBV27	.	.
CASSLNRVHEQYF	TGCGCCAGCAGCTTGAACAGGGTACACGAGCAGTACTTC	TRBJ2-7	TRBV5-1	.	few
CASGLARDHQPQHF	TGTGCCAGTGGACTTGCCCGCGACCATCAGCCCCAGCATTTT	TRBJ1-5	TRBV19	.	.
CASSWGLAGEDEQFF	TGTGCCAGCAGCTGGGGACTAGCGGGAGAAGATGAGCAGTTCTTC	TRBJ2-1	TRBV7-6	TRBD2	.
CASSLYVEGGQETQYF	TGTGCCAGCAGCTTGTATGTCGAGGGAGGCCAAGAGACCCAGTACTTC	TRBJ2-5	TRBV5-8	.	.
CASSPWTSSEQFF	TGTGCCAGCAGCCCCTGGACTAGCTCTGAGCAGTTCTTC	TRBJ2-1	TRBV5-4	TRBD2	.
CASSPRLAGVREQYF	TGTGCCAGCAGTCCCCGACTAGCGGGAGTGAGGGAGCAGTACTTC	TRBJ2-7	TRBV27	TRBD2	.
CASGFGLAGNEQFF	TGTGCTAGTGGTTTCGGACTAGCGGGCAATGAGCAGTTCTTC	TRBJ2-1	TRBV12-5	TRBD2	.
CASSSATPGTGELFF	TGTGCCAGCAGCTCCGCCACTCCAGGGACCGGGGAGCTGTTTTTT	TRBJ2-2	TRBV7-3	.	.
CASSQEVDPDTGELFF	TGTGCCAGCAGCCAAGAGGTCGACCCGGACACCGGGGAGCTGTTTTTT	TRBJ2-2	TRBV3-1/TRBV3-2	.	.
CASSFGQATEAFF	TGTGCCAGCAGCTTCGGACAAGCCACTGAAGCTTTCTTT	TRBJ1-1	TRBV11-3	.	.
CASSVGPGTGDQAFF	TGTGCCAGCAGCGTGGGCCCCGGGACAGGAGACCAAGCTTTCTTT	TRBJ1-1	TRBV9	TRBD1	.
CASSTRTSIPTMDTQYF	TGTGCCAGTAGTACCCGGACTAGCATCCCCACAATGGATACGCAGTATTTT	TRBJ2-3	TRBV19	TRBD2	.
CGTSGSGETQYF	TGTGGGACTAGCGGGAGCGGAGAGACCCAGTACTTC	TRBJ2-5	TRBV10-3	TRBD2	.
CASSLSLLQGAVKAEQFF	TGTGCCAGCAGTTTATCCCTTCTCCAGGGGGCGGTTAAGGCTGAGCAGTTCTTC	TRBJ2-1	TRBV27	TRBD1	.
CAISEGSFREKLFF	TGTGCCATCAGTGAAGGGTCTTTTCGGGAAAAACTGTTTTTT	TRBJ1-4	TRBV10-3	.	.
CASSLTGPSSYEQYF	TGTGCCAGCAGCTTGACAGGCCCGAGCTCCTACGAGCAGTACTTC	TRBJ2-7	TRBV7-3	.	.
CASSLARDTGELFF	TGTGCCAGCAGCTTAGCGCGGGACACCGGGGAGCTGTTTTTT	TRBJ2-2	TRBV7-2	.	.
CASSTAATGAEAFF	TGCGCCAGCAGTACCGCGGCCACGGGCGCTGAAGCTTTCTTT	TRBJ1-1	TRBV4-1	.	.
CARSLGRTGPSPNSGYTF	TGTGCCAGAAGCTTGGGGAGGACAGGGCCTTCCCCCAACTCTGGCTACACCTTC	TRBJ1-2	TRBV5-3	TRBD1	once
CASSLGETQYF	TGTGCCAGCAGCTTAGGAGAGACCCAGTACTTC	TRBJ2-5	TRBV11-2	.	.
CASSYSGSGRAYEQYF	TGTGCCAGCAGTTACTCAGGTAGCGGGAGGGCCTACGAGCAGTACTTC	TRBJ2-7	TRBV6-5	TRBD2	.
CASSQAVSSVGFGNEQFF	TGCGCCAGCAGCCAAGCTGTATCGTCAGTAGGTTTCGGGAATGAGCAGTTCTTC	TRBJ2-1	TRBV4-1	.	.
CSASRRAQETQYF	TGCAGTGCTAGTAGGCGGGCCCAAGAGACCCAGTACTTC	TRBJ2-5	TRBV20-1	.	.
CASSADYSGNTIYF	TGTGCCAGCAGTGCGGACTACTCTGGAAACACCATATATTTT	TRBJ1-3	TRBV9	.	.
CASGLTSRSYNEQFF	TGTGCCAGCGGTTTGACTTCTCGCTCCTACAATGAGCAGTTCTTC	TRBJ2-1	TRBV11-1	.	.
CASSLGGITGYNEQFF	TGTGCCAGCAGCTTAGGGGGGATTACAGGTTACAATGAGCAGTTCTTC	TRBJ2-1	TRBV7-2	.	.
CASSPGVAGATDTQYF	TGCGCCAGCAGCCCCGGGGTAGCGGGGGCCACAGATACGCAGTATTTT	TRBJ2-3	TRBV5-1	TRBD2	.
CATSAIGGPTDTQYF	TGTGCCACCAGTGCAATCGGAGGGCCGACAGATACGCAGTATTTT	TRBJ2-3	TRBV24-1	.	.
CASSLSASRRPQHF	TGTGCCAGCAGCTTATCCGCCTCTCGGAGGCCCCAGCATTTT	TRBJ1-5	TRBV11-2	.	.
CASSQIWRGAYNEQFF	TGCGCCAGCAGCCAAATATGGCGGGGTGCCTACAATGAGCAGTTCTTC	TRBJ2-1	TRBV4-1	.	once
CASSKSQGVSSNEQFF	TGTGCCAGCAGCAAAAGCCAAGGCGTCTCATCCAATGAGCAGTTCTTC	TRBJ2-1	TRBV21-1	.	.
CASSLDEGYEQYF	TGCGCCAGCAGCTTGGATGAGGGGTACGAGCAGTACTTC	TRBJ2-7	TRBV5-1	.	.
CSVESGGSGTEAFF	TGCAGCGTTGAATCCGGGGGGTCGGGCACTGAAGCTTTCTTT	TRBJ1-1	TRBV29-1	.	once
CASKASSSTDTQYF	TGTGCCAGCAAAGCTAGCTCTAGCACAGATACGCAGTATTTT	TRBJ2-3	TRBV6-4	.	.
CARSPTGPETYEQYF	TGTGCCAGAAGCCCTACAGGACCCGAGACCTACGAGCAGTACTTC	TRBJ2-7	TRBV5-3	.	.
CASSYFPTMNTEAFF	TGTGCCAGCAGTTACTTTCCGACAATGAACACTGAAGCTTTCTTT	TRBJ1-1	TRBV6-5	.	.